This entry lists 7 T cell receptor beta chains sequenced from one sample in a study of T cell responses to AZD1222 COVID-19 vaccine. The repertoire was sequenced with immunoSEQ multiplex PCR; TCRdb's copy has only in-frame clones and lacks some. This table has around 120,000 clones, 85% to 90% appearing once. The input for sequencing was peripheral blood, taken on day 0 of AZD1222 vaccination. The receptors here all came from an adult in good health.

The chain recombines TRBV7-2 with TRBJ1-2; D not resolved. CDR1 and CDR2 from the germline V gene are SGHTA and FQGNSA. The CDR3 length is 12 residues. Trimming removed 5 bases from V and 4 bases from J, with 8 bases in between. As DNA, the CDR3 is TGTGCCAGCAGCCTATCCCGCTATGGCTACACCTTC. Protein product: CASSLSRYGYTF.

The chain has TRBV3-1 (or the pseudogene TRBV3-2) and TRBJ2-2; D call uncertain. Trimming took off 3 bases at V and 0 bases at J, with 5 bases between the two ends. The CDR3 loop spans 14 amino acids. CDR1 and CDR2 from the germline V gene are LGHDT and YNNKEL (reference sequence). The CDR3 here is CASSHTANTGELFF. The CDR3 nucleotides are TGTGCCAGCAGCCACACAGCGAACACCGGGGAGCTGTTTTTT.

This sequence joins TRBV5-6 and TRBJ2-4, with 9 bases matching TRBD1. This CDR3 contains 19 residues. Trimming cost V 1 base and J 0 bases; bases outside gene matches: 11. In germline, CDR1 is SGHDT, CDR2 YYEEEE. Written as DNA, the CDR3 is TGTGCCAGCAGCTTGCGGGACAGGGCTACAGGGCGAGCCAAAAACATTCAGTACTTC. It encodes CASSLRDRATGRAKNIQYF.

V gene TRBV3-1 (or the pseudogene TRBV3-2) combines with J gene TRBJ2-5; D might be TRBD2 (6 bases). The CDR3 covers 16 residues. The V gene lost 4 bases and the J gene lost 4 bases, with 19 bases spanning the gap. Germline CDR1 is LGHDT and CDR2 is YNNKEL (reference sequence). CDR3 bases: TGTGCCAGCAGCCTCCCACGGGGGTTAGCCCCAGAGACCCAGTACTTC. This encodes CASSLPRGLAPETQYF.

CDR3: CTSSPTLGIDAPIEAKNIQYF. For the CDR3, the DNA is TGCACCAGCAGCCCGACTTTGGGTATCGACGCTCCGATTGAGGCCAAAAACATTCAGTACTTC. V is TRBV1 and J is TRBJ2-4; the D call of TRBD2 is as the table states it, not checked on the DNA. TRBV1 is annotated as a pseudogene. The CDR3 spans 21 residues.

The chain uses TRBV3-1 (or the pseudogene TRBV3-2) and TRBJ1-1; D unresolved. This CDR3 is 14 amino acids long. The V gene lost 3 bases and the J gene lost 0 bases, with 8 bases spanning the gap. The V gene's germline CDR1 is LGHDT and CDR2 YNNKEL (reference sequence). CDR3 DNA sequence: TGTGCCAGCAGCCAGTCAGTCATGAACACTGAAGCTTTCTTT. Translated: CASSQSVMNTEAFF.

This clone was found once. CDR3 amino acids: CASSDGLGQRNYGYTF. The DNA of the CDR3 is TGCGCCAGCAGTGACGGATTGGGACAGCGAAACTATGGCTACACCTTC. The chain carries TRBV10-2 and TRBJ1-2, with 7 bases fitting TRBD1. In germline, CDR1 is WSHSY, CDR2 SAAADI. The CDR3 length is 16 residues. The V and J ends lost 3 bases and 2 bases, in that order; junction bases with no gene match: 9.